This T cell receptor beta chain was captured by sequencing in a study of metastatic and nonmetastatic thyroid tumors. Study information: The study looked at repertoires side by side in blood and in tumor or nodule tissue from malignant and benign thyroid patients.

Prior to thyroid surgery, none of the patients had received any treatment. Germline V CDR1 and CDR2: SGHRS, YFSETQ. Trimming cost V 0 bases and J 0 bases, with 7 bases left between them. The length of the CDR3 is 16 residues. Under the authors' procedure: The study took CDR3 differences across clinicopathological groups and made a distant-metastasis classifier for papillary thyroid cancer from them. TCRdb reprocessed the PCR reads via MiXCR. TCRdb assigned the V and J calls; the authors' analysis was not used. The sample shows some 5,000 clones, 25% to 30% of them seen only once. The sequencing sample was made of adjacent normal tissue. The sequence was collected from a female donor with papillary thyroid cancer or a benign thyroid nodule (not recorded which). Some clones in this sample may be carry-over from other donors' samples. This chain connects TRBV5-1 to TRBJ2-6; D is ambiguous. The CDR3 here is CASSLETGSGANVLTF. DNA of the CDR3: TGCGCCAGCAGCTTGGAGACTGGCTCTGGGGCCAACGTCCTGACTTTC.